This TCR beta chain derives from a study of CD8 T cells in Susac syndrome. The study, taken as a whole, reports: Individuals included in the TCR sequencing and HLA analysis were acknowledged by the study to be relatively few in number.

The V gene lost 0 bases and the J gene lost 4 bases, with 5 bases spanning the gap. Per germline, CDR1 SGHRS and CDR2 YFSETQ. This CDR3 contains 13 residues. Concerning this clonotype: Its antigen is undetermined.

cDNA came from roughly 0.47 to 1 ug RNA primed by random hexamers. The amplification used immunoSEQ multiplex PCR on TCR beta CDR3; it spanned 54 Vbeta and 13 Jbeta. MiXCR, run by TCRdb on the immunoSEQ multiplex PCR reads, gives a single entry per CDR3 protein. This table has 100,000 to 150,000 distinct CDR3 sequences, approximately 93% appearing once. Patients with stable or active relapsing-remitting disease, all of them treatment-naive, made up the multiple sclerosis controls. Negative isolation was applied to CD8+ and CD4+ T cells, and FACS enrichment was applied to TEMRA cells. The genes are TRBV5-1 and TRBJ2-1; D is unclear. This sequence originates from a human donor with multiple sclerosis. The source material was CD8+ T cells from PBMCs. DNA of the CDR3: TGCGCCAGCAGCTTGGAGGTATACAATGAGCAGTTCTTC. It specifies CASSLEVYNEQFF.